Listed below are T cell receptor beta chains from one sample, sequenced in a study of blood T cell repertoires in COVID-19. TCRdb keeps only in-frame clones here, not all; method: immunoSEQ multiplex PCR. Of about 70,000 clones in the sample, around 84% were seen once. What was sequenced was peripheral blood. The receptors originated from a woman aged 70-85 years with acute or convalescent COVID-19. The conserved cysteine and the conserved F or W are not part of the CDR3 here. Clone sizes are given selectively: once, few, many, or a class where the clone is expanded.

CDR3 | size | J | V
ASSRDPTGLFDEQY | - | TRBJ2-7 | TRBV27
ASSLAGGGGYGYT | - | TRBJ1-2 | TRBV5-5
ASSLAWQNSYEQY | - | TRBJ2-7 | TRBV11-1
SASGSGIWPQH | - | TRBJ1-5 | TRBV20-1
ATSVHTGNYGYT | - | TRBJ1-2 | TRBV15
ASSPTRDIGGSGANVLT | - | TRBJ2-6 | TRBV18
ASRTQGSYGYT | once | TRBJ1-2 | TRBV27
ASSDPGRTGDGYT | - | TRBJ1-2 | TRBV6-1
ASSPRGGSTDTQY | - | TRBJ2-3 | TRBV18
ASSGSSGGETQY | - | TRBJ2-5 | TRBV13
ASSPGFSGNTIY | - | TRBJ1-3 | TRBV11-2
ASHATHTEQFGYT | - | TRBJ1-2 | TRBV7-9
ASSEGGVETQY | - | TRBJ2-5 | TRBV2
ASSLLSETQY | - | TRBJ2-5 | TRBV7-2
ASSVRPLADRGELF | - | TRBJ2-2 | TRBV6-1
ATSRDITGEGYT | - | TRBJ1-2 | TRBV15